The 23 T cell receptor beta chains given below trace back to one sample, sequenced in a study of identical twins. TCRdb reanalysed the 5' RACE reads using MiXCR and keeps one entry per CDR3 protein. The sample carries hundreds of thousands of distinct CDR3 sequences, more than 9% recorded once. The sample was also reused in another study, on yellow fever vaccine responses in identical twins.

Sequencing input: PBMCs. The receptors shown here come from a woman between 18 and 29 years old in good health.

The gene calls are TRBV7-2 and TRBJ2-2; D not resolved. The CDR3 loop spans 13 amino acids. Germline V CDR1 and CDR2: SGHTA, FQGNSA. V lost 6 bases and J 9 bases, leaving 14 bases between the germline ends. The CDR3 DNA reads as TGTGCCAGCAGACGGACCGCAGCCTGGGAGCTGTTTTTT. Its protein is CASRRTAAWELFF.

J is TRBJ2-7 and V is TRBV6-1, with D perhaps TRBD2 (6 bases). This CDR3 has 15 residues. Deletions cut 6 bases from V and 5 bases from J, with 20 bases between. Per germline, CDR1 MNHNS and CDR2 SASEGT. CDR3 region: CASSPRAGLGDEQYF. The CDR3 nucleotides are TGTGCCAGCAGCCCTCGAGCGGGCCTGGGGGACGAGCAGTACTTC.

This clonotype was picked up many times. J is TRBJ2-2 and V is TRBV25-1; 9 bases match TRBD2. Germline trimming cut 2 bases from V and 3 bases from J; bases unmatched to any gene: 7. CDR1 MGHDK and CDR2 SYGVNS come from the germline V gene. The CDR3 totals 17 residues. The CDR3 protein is CASSEPASGNHTGELFF. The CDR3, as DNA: TGTGCCAGCAGTGAACCGGCTAGCGGGAACCACACCGGGGAGCTGTTTTTT.

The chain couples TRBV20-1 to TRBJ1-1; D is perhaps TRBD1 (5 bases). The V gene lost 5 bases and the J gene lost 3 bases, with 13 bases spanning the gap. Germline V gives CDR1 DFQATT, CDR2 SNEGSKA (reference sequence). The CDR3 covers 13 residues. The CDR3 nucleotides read TGCAGTGCTGCCAGGGAATTTGACACTGAAGCTTTCTTT. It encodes CSAAREFDTEAFF.

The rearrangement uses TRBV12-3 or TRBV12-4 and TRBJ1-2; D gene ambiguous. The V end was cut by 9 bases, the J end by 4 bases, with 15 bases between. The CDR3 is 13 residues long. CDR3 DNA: TGTGCCAGTTCTCAAGACACCATCTATGGCTACACCTTC. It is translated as CASSQDTIYGYTF.

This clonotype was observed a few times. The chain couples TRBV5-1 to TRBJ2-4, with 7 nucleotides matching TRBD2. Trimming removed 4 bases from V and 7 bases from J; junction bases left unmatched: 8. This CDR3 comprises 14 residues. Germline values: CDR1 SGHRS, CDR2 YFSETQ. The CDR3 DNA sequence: TGCGCCAGCAGCCCTTTACTCGGGAGGAACATTCAGTACTTC. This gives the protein CASSPLLGRNIQYF.

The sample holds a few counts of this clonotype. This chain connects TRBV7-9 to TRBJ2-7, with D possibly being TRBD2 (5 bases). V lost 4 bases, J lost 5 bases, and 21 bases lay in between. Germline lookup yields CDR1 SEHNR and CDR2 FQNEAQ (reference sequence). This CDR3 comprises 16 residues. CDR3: CASSSAAGLGRHEQYF. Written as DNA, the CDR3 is TGTGCCAGCAGCTCGGCCGCCGGCTTAGGGAGACACGAGCAGTACTTC. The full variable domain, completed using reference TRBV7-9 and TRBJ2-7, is DTGVSQNPRHKITKRGQNVTFRCDPISEHNRLYWYRQTLGQGPEFLTYFQNEAQLEKSRLLSDRFSAERPKGSFSTLEIQRTEQGDSAMYLCASSSAAGLGRHEQYFGPGTRLTVT.

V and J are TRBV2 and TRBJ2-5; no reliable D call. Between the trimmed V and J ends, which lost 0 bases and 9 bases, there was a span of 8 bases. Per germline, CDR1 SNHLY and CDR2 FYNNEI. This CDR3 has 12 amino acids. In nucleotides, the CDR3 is TGTGCCAGCAGTGAAGCGATGATGGCCCAGTACTTC. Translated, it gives CASSEAMMAQYF. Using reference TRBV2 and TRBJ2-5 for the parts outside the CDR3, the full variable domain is EPEVTQTPSHQVTQMGQEVILRCVPISNHLYFYWYRQILGQKVEFLVSFYNNEISEKSEIFDDQFSVERPDGSNFTLKIRSTKLEDSAMYFCASSEAMMAQYFGPGTRLLVL.

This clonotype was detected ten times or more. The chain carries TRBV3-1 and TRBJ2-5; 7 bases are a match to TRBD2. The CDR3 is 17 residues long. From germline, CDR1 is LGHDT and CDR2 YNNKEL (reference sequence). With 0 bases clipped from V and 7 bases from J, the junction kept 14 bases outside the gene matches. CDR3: CASSQEYLGLGSGTQYF. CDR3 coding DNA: TGTGCCAGCAGCCAAGAATATTTAGGACTAGGGTCGGGGACCCAGTACTTC.

CDR3 region: CASSRSGGGAWNEQFF. The CDR3 DNA reads TGCGCCAGCAGCAGATCTGGCGGGGGGGCCTGGAATGAGCAGTTCTTC. The chain uses TRBV5-1 and TRBJ2-1, with 9 bases aligning to TRBD2. The germline gives CDR1 SGHRS, CDR2 YFSETQ. The trim removed 4 bases at V and 7 bases at J, leaving 12 bases unmatched. The CDR3 runs 16 residues.

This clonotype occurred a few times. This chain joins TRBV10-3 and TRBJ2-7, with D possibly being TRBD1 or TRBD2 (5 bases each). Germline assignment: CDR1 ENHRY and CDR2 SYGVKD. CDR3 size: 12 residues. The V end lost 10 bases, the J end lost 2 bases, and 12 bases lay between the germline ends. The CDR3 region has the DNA TGTGCCACCGGGGCCGTTACCTACGAGCAGTACTTC. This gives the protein CATGAVTYEQYF.

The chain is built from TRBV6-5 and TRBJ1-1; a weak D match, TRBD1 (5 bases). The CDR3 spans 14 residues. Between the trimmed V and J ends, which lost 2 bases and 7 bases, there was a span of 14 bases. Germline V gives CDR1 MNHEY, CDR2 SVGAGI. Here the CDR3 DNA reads TGTGCCAGCAGTTACGTGCAGGGAGGAATTGAAGCTTTCTTT. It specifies CASSYVQGGIEAFF.

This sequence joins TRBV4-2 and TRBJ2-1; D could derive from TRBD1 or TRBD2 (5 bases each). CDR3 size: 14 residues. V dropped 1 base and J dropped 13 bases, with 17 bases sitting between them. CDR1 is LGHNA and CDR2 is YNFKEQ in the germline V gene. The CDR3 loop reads CASSQVGTTLAQFF. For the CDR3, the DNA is TGTGCCAGCAGCCAAGTTGGGACCACTCTCGCTCAGTTCTTC.

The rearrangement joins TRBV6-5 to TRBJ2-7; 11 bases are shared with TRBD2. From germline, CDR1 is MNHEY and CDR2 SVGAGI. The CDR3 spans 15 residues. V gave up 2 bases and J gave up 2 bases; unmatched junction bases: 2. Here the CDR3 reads CASSYGTSGPYEQYF. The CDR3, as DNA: TGTGCCAGCAGTTACGGGACTAGCGGACCCTACGAGCAGTACTTC.

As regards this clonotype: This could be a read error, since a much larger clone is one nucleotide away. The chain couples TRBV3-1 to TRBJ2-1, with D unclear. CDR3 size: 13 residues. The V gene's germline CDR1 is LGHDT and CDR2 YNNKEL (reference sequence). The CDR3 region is CASSQGRTNGQFF. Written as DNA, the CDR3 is TGTGCCAGCAGCCAAGGCAGAACAAATGGGCAGTTCTTC.

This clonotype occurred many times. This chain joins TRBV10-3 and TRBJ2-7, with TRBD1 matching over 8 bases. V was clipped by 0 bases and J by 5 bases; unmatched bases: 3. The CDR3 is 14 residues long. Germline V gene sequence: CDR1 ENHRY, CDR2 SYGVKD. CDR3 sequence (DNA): TGTGCCATCAGTGAGTCTCAGGGGGCAGACGAGCAGTACTTC. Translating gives CAISESQGADEQYF.

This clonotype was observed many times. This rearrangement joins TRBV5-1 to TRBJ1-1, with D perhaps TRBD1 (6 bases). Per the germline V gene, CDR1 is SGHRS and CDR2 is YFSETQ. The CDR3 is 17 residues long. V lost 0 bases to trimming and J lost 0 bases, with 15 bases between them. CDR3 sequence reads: CASSLVGGQSMNTEAFF. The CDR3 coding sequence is TGCGCCAGCAGCTTGGTCGGGGGCCAGAGCATGAACACTGAAGCTTTCTTT.

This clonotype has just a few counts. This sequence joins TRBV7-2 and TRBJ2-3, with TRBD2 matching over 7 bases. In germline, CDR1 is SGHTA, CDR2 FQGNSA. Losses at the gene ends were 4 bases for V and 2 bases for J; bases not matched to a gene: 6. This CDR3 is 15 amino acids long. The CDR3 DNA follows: TGTGCCAGCAGCTCAACAGCGGGGCTCACAGATACGCAGTATTTT. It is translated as CASSSTAGLTDTQYF.

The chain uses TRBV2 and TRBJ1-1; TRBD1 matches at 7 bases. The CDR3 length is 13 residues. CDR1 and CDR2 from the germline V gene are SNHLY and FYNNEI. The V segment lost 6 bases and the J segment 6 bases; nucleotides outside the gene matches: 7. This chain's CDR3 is CASRAGQVPEAFF. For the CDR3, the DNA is TGTGCCAGCAGGGCAGGACAGGTCCCTGAAGCTTTCTTT.

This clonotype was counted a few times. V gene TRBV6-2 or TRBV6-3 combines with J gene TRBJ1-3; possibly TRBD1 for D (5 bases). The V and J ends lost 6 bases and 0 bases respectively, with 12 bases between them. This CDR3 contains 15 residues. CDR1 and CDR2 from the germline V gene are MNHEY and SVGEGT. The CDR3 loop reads CASSERGFSGNTIYF. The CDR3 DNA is TGTGCCAGCAGCGAGAGGGGATTCTCTGGAAACACCATATATTTT.

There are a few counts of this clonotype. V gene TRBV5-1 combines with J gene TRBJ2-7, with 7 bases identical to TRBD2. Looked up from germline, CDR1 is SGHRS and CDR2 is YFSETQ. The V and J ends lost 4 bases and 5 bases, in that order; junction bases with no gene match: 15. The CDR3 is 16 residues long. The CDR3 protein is CASSVWNGRPPDEQYF. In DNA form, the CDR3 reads TGCGCCAGCAGCGTATGGAACGGGAGGCCTCCCGACGAGCAGTACTTC. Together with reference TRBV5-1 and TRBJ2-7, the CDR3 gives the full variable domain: KAGVTQTPRYLIKTRGQQVTLSCSPISGHRSVSWYQQTPGQGLQFLFEYFSETQRNKGNFPGRFSGRQFSNSRSEMNVSTLELGDSALYLCASSVWNGRPPDEQYFGPGTRLTVT.

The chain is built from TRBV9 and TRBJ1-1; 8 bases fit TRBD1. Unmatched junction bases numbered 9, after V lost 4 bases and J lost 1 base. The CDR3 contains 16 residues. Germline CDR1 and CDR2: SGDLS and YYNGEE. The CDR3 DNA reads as TGTGCCAGCAGCCCCAGGACAGGGACTTCGAACACTGAAGCTTTCTTT. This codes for CASSPRTGTSNTEAFF.

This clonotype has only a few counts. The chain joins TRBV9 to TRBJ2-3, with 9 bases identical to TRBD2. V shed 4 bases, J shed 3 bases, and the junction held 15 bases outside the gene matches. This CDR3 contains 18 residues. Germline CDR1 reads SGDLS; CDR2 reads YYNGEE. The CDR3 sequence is CASSSPGGAGGPTDTQYF. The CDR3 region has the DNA TGTGCCAGCAGCTCACCCGGAGGGGCGGGAGGGCCGACAGATACGCAGTATTTT.